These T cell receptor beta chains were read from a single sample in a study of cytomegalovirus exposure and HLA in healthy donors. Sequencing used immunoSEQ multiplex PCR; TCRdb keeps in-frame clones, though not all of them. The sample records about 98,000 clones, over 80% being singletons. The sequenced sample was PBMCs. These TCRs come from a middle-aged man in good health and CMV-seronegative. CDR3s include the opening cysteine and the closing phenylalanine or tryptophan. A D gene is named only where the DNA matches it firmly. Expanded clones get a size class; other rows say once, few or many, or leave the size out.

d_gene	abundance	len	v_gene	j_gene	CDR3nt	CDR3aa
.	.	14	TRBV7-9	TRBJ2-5	TGTGCCAGCAGCTTACAGGGGCGGCAAGAGACCCAGTACTTC	CASSLQGRQETQYF
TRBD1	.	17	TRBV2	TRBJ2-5	TGTGCCAGCATCGGGGGGATCCGGGACAGGGGGCTCGAGACCCAGTACTTC	CASIGGIRDRGLETQYF
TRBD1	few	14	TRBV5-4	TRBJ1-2	TGTGCCAGCAGCTTACTGGGACAGTCCTATGGCTACACCTTC	CASSLLGQSYGYTF
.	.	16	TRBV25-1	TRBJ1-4	TGTGCCAGCAGTGAATCGGACGGGGCAACTAATGAAAAACTGTTTTTT	CASSESDGATNEKLFF
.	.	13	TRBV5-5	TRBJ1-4	TGTGCCAGCAACTGGGACATCGGGGAAAAACTGTTTTTT	CASNWDIGEKLFF
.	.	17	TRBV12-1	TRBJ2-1	TGTGCCAGCAGCTTGACAAAACTAGCGGGGTATAGCAATGAGCAGTTCTTC	CASSLTKLAGYSNEQFF
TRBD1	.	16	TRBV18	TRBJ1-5	TGTGCCAGCTCACCATCAGGGGGCGGGAGCAATCAGCCCCAGCATTTT	CASSPSGGGSNQPQHF
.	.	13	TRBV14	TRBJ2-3	TGTGCCAGCAGCTGGTCAGTCACAGATACGCAGTATTTT	CASSWSVTDTQYF
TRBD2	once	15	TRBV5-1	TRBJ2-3	TGCGCCAGCAGACGACTAGCGCCCAGCACAGATACGCAGTATTTT	CASRRLAPSTDTQYF
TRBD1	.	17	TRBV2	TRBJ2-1	TGTGCCAGCAGTGACCCAAAGACAGGGCAGGGAAGCAATGAGCAGTTCTTC	CASSDPKTGQGSNEQFF
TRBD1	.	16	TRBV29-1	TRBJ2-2	TGCAGCGTTGGAGGCGGGACAGGGTTGGGCACCGGGGAGCTGTTTTTT	CSVGGGTGLGTGELFF
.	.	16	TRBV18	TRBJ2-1	TGTGCCAGCTCACCACCGAACTCCCCCTCCTACAATGAGCAGTTCTTC	CASSPPNSPSYNEQFF
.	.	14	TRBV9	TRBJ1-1	TGTGCCAGCAGCGTACGGGGGGCGAGTGGCGAAGCTTTCTTT	CASSVRGASGEAFF
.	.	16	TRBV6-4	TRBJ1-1	TGTGCCAGCAGTGGCCTCAGGGCGTTCCTCCGCACTGAAGCTTTCTTT	CASSGLRAFLRTEAFF
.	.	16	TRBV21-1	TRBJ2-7	TGTGCCAGCAGCAAAGCAAACCCGGGAGTCGGGAATGAGCAGTACTTC	CASSKANPGVGNEQYF
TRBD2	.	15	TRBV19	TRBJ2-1	TGTGCCAGTAGTGCTACCCCGGGGGGGAGGATCCTACAGTTCTTC	CASSATPGGRILQFF
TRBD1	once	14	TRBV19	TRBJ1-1	TGTGCCAGTATGAAGGACAGGGTTGACACTGAAGCTTTCTTT	CASMKDRVDTEAFF
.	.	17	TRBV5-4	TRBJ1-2	TGTGCCAGCAGCTTGGGGCGGACAGCCTATTCTAACTATGGCTACACCTTC	CASSLGRTAYSNYGYTF
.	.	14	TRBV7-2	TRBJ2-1	TGTGCCAGCAGCCGACAGAGCTCCTACAATGAGCAGTTCTTC	CASSRQSSYNEQFF
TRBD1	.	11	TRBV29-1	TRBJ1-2	TGCAGCGTCGGACAGGTGGAAGGCTACACCTTC	CSVGQVEGYTF
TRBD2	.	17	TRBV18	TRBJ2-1	TGTGCCAGCTCACCACCGAACTTAATAGCGGGGGGGCATGAGCAGTTCTTC	CASSPPNLIAGGHEQFF
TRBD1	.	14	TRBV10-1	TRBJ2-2	TGCGCCAGCAGATACAGGGGCCGGGCCGGGGAGCTGTTTTTT	CASRYRGRAGELFF
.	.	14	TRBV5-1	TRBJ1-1	TGCGCCAGCAGCCTAGGGGCAGCTAACACTGAAGCTTTCTTT	CASSLGAANTEAFF
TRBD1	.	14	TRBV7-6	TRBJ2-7	TGTGCCAGCAGTTCACCGGGACAGGCCTACGAGCAGTACTTC	CASSSPGQAYEQYF
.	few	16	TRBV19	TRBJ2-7	TGTGCCAGTAGTCCCGCTAGGGGGATGAGCTCCTACGAGCAGTACTTC	CASSPARGMSSYEQYF
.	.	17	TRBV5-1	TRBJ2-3	TGCGCCAGCAGCTTGACGACGGACTACCCTAGCACAGATACGCAGTATTTT	CASSLTTDYPSTDTQYF
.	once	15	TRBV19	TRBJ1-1	TGTGCCAGTAGCTCTGTGGCCGTTGGGAACACTGAAGCTTTCTTT	CASSSVAVGNTEAFF
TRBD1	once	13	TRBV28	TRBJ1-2	TGTGCCAGCAGTTTGGGACAGACGTATGGCTACACCTTC	CASSLGQTYGYTF
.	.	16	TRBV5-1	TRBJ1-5	TGCGCCAGCAGCTGGGTGGGATCAGGGTCACAGCAGCCCCAGCATTTT	CASSWVGSGSQQPQHF
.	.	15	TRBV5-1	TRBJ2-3	TGCGCCAGCAGCTCCGGGACTCTCTTCCCAGATACGCAGTATTTT	CASSSGTLFPDTQYF
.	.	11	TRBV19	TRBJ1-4	TGTGCCAGTAGTTCTCATGAAAAACTGTTTTTT	CASSSHEKLFF
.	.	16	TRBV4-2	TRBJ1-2	TGTGCCAGCAGCCAAGGGGACCGGAGGGGCGCCCGGGGCTACACCTTC	CASSQGDRRGARGYTF